The rows below give T cell receptor beta chains drawn from one sample of a study of T cells in pancreatic ductal adenocarcinoma. Measured with immunoSEQ multiplex PCR; TCRdb has only the in-frame clones, and not every one. The sample has around 15,000 clones; around 91% are singletons. Sequencing was performed on PBMCs. All receptors come from a human donor with pancreatic ductal adenocarcinoma. Each CDR3 is given with its conserved first and last residue. D genes are given only for firm matches. Clone size is not always given. Where it is, it says once, few, many or a class for expanded clones.

D	length	V	J	size	DNA	CDR3
-	15	TRBV5-6	TRBJ2-1	once	TGTGCCAGCAGCTTGGTGTTGGGATCCTACAATGAGCAGTTCTTC	CASSLVLGSYNEQFF
TRBD1	16	TRBV30	TRBJ1-1	-	TGTGCCTGGAGCGATCCGGGACAGGGGGCGCGTACTGAAGCTTTCTTT	CAWSDPGQGARTEAFF
TRBD1	16	TRBV5-5	TRBJ2-7	-	TGTGCCAGCAAGCTCGTGGACAGGGGGTCCTCCTACGAGCAGTACTTC	CASKLVDRGSSYEQYF
-	14	TRBV29-1	TRBJ1-3	-	TGCAGCGTTGTCGAAGGGAACACTGGAAACACCATATATTTT	CSVVEGNTGNTIYF
TRBD1	14	TRBV11-2	TRBJ2-2	-	TGTGCCAGCAGCTTCGGGACAGACACCGGGGAGCTGTTTTTT	CASSFGTDTGELFF
-	16	TRBV15	TRBJ2-1	-	TGTGCCACCAGCAGAGAGGGCCGCCTGTCCTACAATGAGCAGTTCTTC	CATSREGRLSYNEQFF
TRBD2	15	TRBV28	TRBJ2-7	-	TGTGCCGCATATAGCGGGAGGAGGAGCTCCTACGAGCAGTACTTC	CAAYSGRRSSYEQYF
-	16	TRBV9	TRBJ2-1	-	TGTGCCAGCAGCACCTCGCCAGACAGTTTTCTCAATGAGCAGTTCTTC	CASSTSPDSFLNEQFF
-	16	TRBV5-8	TRBJ2-3	-	TGTGCCAGCAGCCCTCGTTTGGGCCGGGCCACAGATACGCAGTATTTT	CASSPRLGRATDTQYF
-	15	TRBV7-2	TRBJ2-2	-	TGTGCCAGCAGCGCGGACGGGAGGAACACCGGGGAGCTGTTTTTT	CASSADGRNTGELFF
-	19	TRBV7-8	TRBJ2-6	-	TGTGCCAGCAGCTTAGGTGGAGTGGCGGCTAGCTCTGGGGCCAACGTCCTGACTTTC	CASSLGGVAASSGANVLTF
TRBD2	15	TRBV5-6	TRBJ2-3	-	TGTGCCAGCAGCCTGACTAGCGGGAGCACAGATACGCAGTATTTT	CASSLTSGSTDTQYF
TRBD1	13	TRBV29-1	TRBJ1-2	-	TGCAGCTCCCTCACAGGGGCTGGAAATGGCTACACCTTC	CSSLTGAGNGYTF
TRBD1	13	TRBV29-1	TRBJ2-7	-	TGCAGCGCAGGGACAGGGGGTCGATACGAGCAGTACTTC	CSAGTGGRYEQYF
-	14	TRBV9	TRBJ2-2	-	TGTGCCAGCAGCGGGCTGTCGGAGACCGGGGAGCTGTTTTTT	CASSGLSETGELFF
-	15	TRBV7-8	TRBJ2-7	-	TGTGCCAGCAGCCCCAGTGCTAGTAACTCCTACGAGCAGTACTTC	CASSPSASNSYEQYF
-	13	TRBV18	TRBJ1-1	-	TGTGCCAGTCTTCTTAAGGGGGGGGCTGAAGCTTTCTTT	CASLLKGGAEAFF